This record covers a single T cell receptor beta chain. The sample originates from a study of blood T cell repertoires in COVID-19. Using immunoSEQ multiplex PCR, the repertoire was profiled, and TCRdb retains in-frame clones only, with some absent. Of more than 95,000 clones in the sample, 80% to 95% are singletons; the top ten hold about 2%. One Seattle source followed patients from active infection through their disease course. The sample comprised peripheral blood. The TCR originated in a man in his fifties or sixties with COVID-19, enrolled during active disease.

In nucleotides, the CDR3 is TGCGCCAGCAGCTCGGGACAGGGTTATGGCTACACCTTC. As protein: CASSSGQGYGYTF. V usage is TRBV5-1 and J usage is TRBJ1-2, with 9 nucleotides matching TRBD1. Germline values: CDR1 SGHRS, CDR2 YFSETQ. V trimming: 3 bases; J trimming: 5 bases; junction bases outside the gene matches: 2. CDR3 length: 13 amino acids.